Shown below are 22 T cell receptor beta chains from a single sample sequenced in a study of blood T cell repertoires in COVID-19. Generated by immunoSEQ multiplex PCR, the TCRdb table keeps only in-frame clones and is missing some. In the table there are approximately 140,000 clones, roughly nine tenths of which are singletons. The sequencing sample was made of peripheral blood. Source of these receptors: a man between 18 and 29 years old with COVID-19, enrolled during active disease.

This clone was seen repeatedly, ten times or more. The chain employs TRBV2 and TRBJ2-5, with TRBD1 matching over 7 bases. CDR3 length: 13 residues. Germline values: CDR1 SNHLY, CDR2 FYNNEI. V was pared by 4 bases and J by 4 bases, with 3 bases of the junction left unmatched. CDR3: CASSGNRGETQYF. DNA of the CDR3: TGTGCCAGCAGTGGAAACAGGGGAGAGACCCAGTACTTC.

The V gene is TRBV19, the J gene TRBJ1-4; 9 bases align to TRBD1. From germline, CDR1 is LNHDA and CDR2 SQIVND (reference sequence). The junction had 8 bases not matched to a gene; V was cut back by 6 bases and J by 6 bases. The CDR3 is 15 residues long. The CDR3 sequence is CASRATGTGYEKLFF. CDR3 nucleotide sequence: TGTGCCAGTAGGGCCACCGGGACAGGGTATGAAAAACTGTTTTTT.

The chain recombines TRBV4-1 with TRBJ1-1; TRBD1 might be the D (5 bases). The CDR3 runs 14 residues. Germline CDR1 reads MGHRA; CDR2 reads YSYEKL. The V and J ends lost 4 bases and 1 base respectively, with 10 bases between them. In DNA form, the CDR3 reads TGCGCCAGCAGCCCCCCGGGGGGGAACACTGAAGCTTTCTTT. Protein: CASSPPGGNTEAFF.

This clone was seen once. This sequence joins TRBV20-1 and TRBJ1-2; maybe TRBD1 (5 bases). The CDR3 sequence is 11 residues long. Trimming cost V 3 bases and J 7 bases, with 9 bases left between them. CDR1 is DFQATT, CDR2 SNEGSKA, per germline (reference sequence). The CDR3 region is CSASRVRGYTF. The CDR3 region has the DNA TGCAGTGCTAGCAGGGTGCGTGGCTACACCTTC.

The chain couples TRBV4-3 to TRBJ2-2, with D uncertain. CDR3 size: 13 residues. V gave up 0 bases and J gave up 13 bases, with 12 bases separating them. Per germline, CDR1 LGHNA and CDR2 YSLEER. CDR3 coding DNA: TGCGCCAGCAGCCAAGACGGTGGGCAGTTGCTGTTTTTT. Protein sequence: CASSQDGGQLLFF.

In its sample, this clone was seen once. The CDR3 loop is CASRRRLAKDTQYF. CDR3 bases: TGTGCCAGCAGGAGGAGACTAGCAAAAGATACGCAGTATTTT. The chain employs TRBV6-5 and TRBJ2-3; 7 bases fit TRBD2. The V gene end was trimmed by 6 bases and the J gene end by 5 bases; junction bases not matched to a gene: 8. The CDR3 totals 14 residues. Germline-derived CDR1 and CDR2 are MNHEY and SVGAGI.

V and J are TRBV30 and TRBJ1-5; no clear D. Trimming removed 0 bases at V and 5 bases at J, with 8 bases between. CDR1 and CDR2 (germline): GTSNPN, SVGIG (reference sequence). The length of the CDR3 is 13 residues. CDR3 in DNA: TGTGCCTGGAGTGTACTAGGGCATCAGCCCCAGCATTTT. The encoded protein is CAWSVLGHQPQHF.

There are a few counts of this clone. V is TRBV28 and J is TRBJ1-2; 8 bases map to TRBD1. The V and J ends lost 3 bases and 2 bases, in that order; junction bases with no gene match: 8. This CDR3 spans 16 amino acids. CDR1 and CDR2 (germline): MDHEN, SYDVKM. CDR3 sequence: CASSFVRDRFNYGYTF. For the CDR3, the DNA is TGTGCCAGCAGTTTTGTCCGGGACAGGTTCAACTATGGCTACACCTTC.

The CDR3 region is CASSLRPRDEQFF. In DNA, the CDR3 is TGTGCCAGCAGCCTCCGCCCGCGGGATGAGCAGTTCTTC. This chain links TRBV7-3 with TRBJ2-1, with a possible D match to TRBD2 (5 bases). This CDR3 spans 13 amino acids. From germline, CDR1 is SGHTA and CDR2 FQGTGA. V was shortened by 5 bases and J by 8 bases, with 13 bases between the two germline ends.

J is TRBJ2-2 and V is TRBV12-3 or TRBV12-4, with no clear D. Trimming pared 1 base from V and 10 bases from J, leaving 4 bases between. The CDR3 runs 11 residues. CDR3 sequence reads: CASSLGLELFF. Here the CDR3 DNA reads TGTGCCAGCAGTTTAGGGCTGGAGCTGTTTTTT.

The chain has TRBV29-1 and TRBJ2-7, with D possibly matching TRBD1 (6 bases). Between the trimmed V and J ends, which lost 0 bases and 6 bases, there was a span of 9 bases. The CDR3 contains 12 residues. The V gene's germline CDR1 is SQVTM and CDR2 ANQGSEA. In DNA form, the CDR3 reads TGCAGCGTTGAAGAACAGGGTCCCGAGCAGTACTTC. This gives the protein CSVEEQGPEQYF.

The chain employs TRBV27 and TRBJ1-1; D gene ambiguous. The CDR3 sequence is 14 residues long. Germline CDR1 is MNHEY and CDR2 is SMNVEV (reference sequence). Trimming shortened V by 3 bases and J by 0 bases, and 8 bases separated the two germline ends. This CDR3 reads CASSFGPLNTEAFF. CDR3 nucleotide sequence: TGTGCCAGCAGTTTTGGGCCGCTGAACACTGAAGCTTTCTTT.

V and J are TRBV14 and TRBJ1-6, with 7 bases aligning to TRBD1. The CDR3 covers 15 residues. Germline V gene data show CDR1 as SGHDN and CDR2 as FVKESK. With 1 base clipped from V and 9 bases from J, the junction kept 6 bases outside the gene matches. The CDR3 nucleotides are TGTGCCAGCAGCCAAGTGCAGGGGGGAAGTTCACCCCTCCACTTT. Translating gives CASSQVQGGSSPLHF.

CDR3 sequence reads: CASRGAIGAFF. Here the CDR3 DNA reads TGTGCCAGCAGGGGGGCCATCGGAGCTTTCTTT. The chain has TRBV12-3 or TRBV12-4 and TRBJ1-1; TRBD1 might be the D (6 bases). The V and J ends lost 6 bases and 10 bases respectively, with 12 bases between them. This CDR3 spans 11 amino acids.

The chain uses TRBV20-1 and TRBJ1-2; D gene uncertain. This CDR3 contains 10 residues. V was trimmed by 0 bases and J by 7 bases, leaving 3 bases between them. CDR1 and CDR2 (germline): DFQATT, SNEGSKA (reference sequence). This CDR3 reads CSARDLGYTF. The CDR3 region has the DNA TGCAGTGCTAGAGATCTTGGCTACACCTTC.

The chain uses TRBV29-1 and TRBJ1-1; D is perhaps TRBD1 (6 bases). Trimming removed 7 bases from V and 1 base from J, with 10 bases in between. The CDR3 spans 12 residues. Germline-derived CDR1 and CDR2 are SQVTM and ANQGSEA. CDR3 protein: CSAGAQNTEAFF. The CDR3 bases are TGCAGCGCGGGGGCACAGAACACTGAAGCTTTCTTT.

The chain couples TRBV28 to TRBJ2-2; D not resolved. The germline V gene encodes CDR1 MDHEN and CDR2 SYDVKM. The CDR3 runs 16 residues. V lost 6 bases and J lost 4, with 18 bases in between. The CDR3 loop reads CASRDTLAWSTGELFF. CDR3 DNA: TGTGCCAGCAGGGATACTCTTGCTTGGAGCACCGGGGAGCTGTTTTTT.

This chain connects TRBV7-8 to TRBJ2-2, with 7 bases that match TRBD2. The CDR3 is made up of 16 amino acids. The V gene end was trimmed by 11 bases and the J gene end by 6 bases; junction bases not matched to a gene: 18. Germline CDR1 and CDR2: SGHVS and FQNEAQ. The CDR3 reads CAAADAGVKASGELFF. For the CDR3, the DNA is TGTGCCGCCGCAGACGCGGGAGTGAAGGCGTCCGGGGAGCTGTTTTTT.

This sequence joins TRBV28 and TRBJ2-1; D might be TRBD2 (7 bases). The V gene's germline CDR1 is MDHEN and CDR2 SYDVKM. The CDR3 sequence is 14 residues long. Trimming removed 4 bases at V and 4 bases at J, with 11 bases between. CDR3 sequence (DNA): TGTGCCAGCAGTTGGGGGGGCTCGTACAATGAGCAGTTCTTC. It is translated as CASSWGGSYNEQFF.

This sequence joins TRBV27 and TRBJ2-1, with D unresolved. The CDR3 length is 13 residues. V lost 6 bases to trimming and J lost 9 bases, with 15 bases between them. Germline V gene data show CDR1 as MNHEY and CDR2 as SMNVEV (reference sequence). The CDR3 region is CASRATYRGEQFF. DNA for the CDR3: TGTGCCAGCAGGGCTACGTATCGAGGTGAGCAGTTCTTC.

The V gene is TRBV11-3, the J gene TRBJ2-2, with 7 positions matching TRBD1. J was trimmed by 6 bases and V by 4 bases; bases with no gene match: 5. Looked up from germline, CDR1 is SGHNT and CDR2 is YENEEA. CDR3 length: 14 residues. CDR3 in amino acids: CASSYQGGSGELFF. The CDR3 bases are TGTGCCAGCAGCTACCAAGGGGGCTCCGGGGAGCTGTTTTTT.

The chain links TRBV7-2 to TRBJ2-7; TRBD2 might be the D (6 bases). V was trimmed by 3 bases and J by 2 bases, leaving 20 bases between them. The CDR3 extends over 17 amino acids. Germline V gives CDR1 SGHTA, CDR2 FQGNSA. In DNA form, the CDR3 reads TGTGCCAGCAGCTTTACGGGGTTCCCCGGGAGAACCTACGAGCAGTACTTC. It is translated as CASSFTGFPGRTYEQYF.